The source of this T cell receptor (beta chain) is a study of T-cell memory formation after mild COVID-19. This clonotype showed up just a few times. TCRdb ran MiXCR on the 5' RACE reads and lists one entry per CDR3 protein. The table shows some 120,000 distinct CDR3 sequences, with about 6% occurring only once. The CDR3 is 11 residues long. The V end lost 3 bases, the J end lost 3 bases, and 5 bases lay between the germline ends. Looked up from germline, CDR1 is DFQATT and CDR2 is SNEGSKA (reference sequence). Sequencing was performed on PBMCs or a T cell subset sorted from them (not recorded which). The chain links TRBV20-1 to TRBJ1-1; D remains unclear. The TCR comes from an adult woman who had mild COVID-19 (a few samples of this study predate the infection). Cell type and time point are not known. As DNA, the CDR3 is TGCAGTGCTAGGGCCGACACTGAAGCTTTCTTT. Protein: CSARADTEAFF.